Each of the 28 T cell receptor beta chains below was sequenced from the same sample in a study of cytomegalovirus exposure and HLA in healthy donors. Both 60 Vbeta primers and 13 Jbeta primers went into the PCR. The data were produced by immunoSEQ multiplex PCR, yet TCRdb's version contains in-frame clones alone and is incomplete. The table has 170,000 or so clones, over 75% seen once; the top ten hold under 2.5%. Sequenced: PBMCs. The receptors shown here come from a man in his 60s in good health and CMV-seronegative.

The rearrangement links TRBV7-2 to TRBJ2-2; a possible D gene is TRBD1 (6 bases). V lost 9 bases, J lost 4 bases, and 9 bases lay in between. Germline V gene lookup returns CDR1 SGHTA and CDR2 FQGNSA. This CDR3 spans 12 amino acids. This CDR3 is CARIGGTGELFF. The CDR3 coding sequence is TGTGCCAGGATAGGGGGCACCGGGGAGCTGTTTTTT.

This clone was picked up one time. This chain uses TRBV7-9 with TRBJ2-7; 9 nucleotides agree with TRBD1. V trimming: 7 bases; J trimming: 6 bases; junction bases outside the gene matches: 13. Germline values: CDR1 SEHNR, CDR2 FQNEAQ (reference sequence). The length of the CDR3 is 15 residues. CDR3 residues: CASTISPGQGGEQYF. As DNA, the CDR3 is TGTGCCAGCACCATAAGTCCGGGACAGGGAGGCGAGCAGTACTTC.

This clone showed up just a few times. The chain carries TRBV6-5 and TRBJ2-5; D is perhaps TRBD2 (6 bases). Trimming took 7 bases from V and 0 from J, leaving 12 bases between them. Germline V gene lookup returns CDR1 MNHEY and CDR2 SVGAGI. CDR3 size: 14 residues. DNA of the CDR3: TGTGCCAGCACGGAGGGTGGGTACCAAGAGACCCAGTACTTC. Translating gives CASTEGGYQETQYF.

The CDR3 sequence is CASSPRRTGGPTEAFF. DNA for the CDR3: TGTGCCAGCTCACCACGGCGGACGGGGGGGCCGACTGAAGCTTTCTTT. The rearrangement links TRBV18 to TRBJ1-1; a possible D gene is TRBD1 (6 bases). The germline V gene encodes CDR1 KGHSH and CDR2 LQKENI. The germline V and J ends were trimmed by 1 base and 5 bases, with 17 bases remaining between them. This CDR3 has 16 amino acids. The variable domain in full, with the rest retrieved from reference TRBV18 and TRBJ1-1, is NAGVMQNPRHLVRRRGQEARLRCSPMKGHSHVYWYRQLPEEGLKFMVYLQKENIIDESGMPKERFSAEFPKEGPSILRIQQVVRGDSAAYFCASSPRRTGGPTEAFFGQGTRLTVV.

This chain links TRBV7-8 with TRBJ2-7, with TRBD2 matching over 10 bases. Per germline, CDR1 SGHVS and CDR2 FQNEAQ. V shed 3 bases, J shed 5 bases, and the junction held 7 bases outside the gene matches. The CDR3 sequence is 15 residues long. In DNA form, the CDR3 reads TGTGCCAGCAGCTTGTCCAGCGGGAGGGCCGACGAGCAGTACTTC. It is translated as CASSLSSGRADEQYF.

The rearrangement joins TRBV6-5 to TRBJ1-1; D is unresolved. Germline V gene sequence: CDR1 MNHEY, CDR2 SVGAGI. V was cut by 0 bases and J by 3 bases, with 5 bases left in between. The CDR3 totals 13 residues. The CDR3 DNA reads as TGTGCCAGCAGTTACTCGGCAGACACTGAAGCTTTCTTT. Protein: CASSYSADTEAFF.

The J gene is TRBJ2-7, the V gene TRBV7-9; 8 positions agree with TRBD1. The V segment lost 2 bases and the J segment 6 bases; nucleotides outside the gene matches: 9. CDR3 size: 15 residues. The germline V gene has CDR1 SEHNR and CDR2 FQNEAQ (reference sequence). The CDR3 reads CASSLTTGVPREQYF. CDR3 DNA sequence: TGTGCCAGCAGCTTAACGACAGGGGTACCACGCGAGCAGTACTTC.

This clone was counted only a few times. This chain connects TRBV5-4 to TRBJ2-1, with 7 bases matching TRBD1. In germline, CDR1 is SGHNT, CDR2 YYREEE (reference sequence). The CDR3 consists of 14 residues. V shed 5 bases, J shed 6 bases, and the junction held 8 bases outside the gene matches. CDR3 DNA sequence: TGTGCCAGCAGTCGGGACAGTGGAGCCAATGAGCAGTTCTTC. Translating it yields CASSRDSGANEQFF.

This clone appeared a single time. The gene calls are TRBV6-5 and TRBJ1-6; tentative D call: TRBD1 (5 bases). CDR3 length: 14 residues. V lost 0 bases and J 9 bases, leaving 9 bases between the germline ends. Looked up from germline, CDR1 is MNHEY and CDR2 is SVGAGI. CDR3 DNA sequence: TGTGCCAGCAGTTACTCAGGGGCAGGTTCACCCCTCCACTTT. This encodes CASSYSGAGSPLHF.

The rearrangement links TRBV11-1 to TRBJ2-1; 11 nucleotides align to TRBD1. There are 18 residues in the CDR3. Per the germline V gene, CDR1 is SGHAT and CDR2 is FQDESV (reference sequence). The V segment lost 4 bases and the J segment 0 bases; nucleotides outside the gene matches: 8. The CDR3 spells CASSSRVGTGGSYNEQFF. DNA for the CDR3: TGTGCCAGCAGCTCTCGGGTAGGGACAGGGGGCTCCTACAATGAGCAGTTCTTC.

The rearrangement uses TRBV5-1 and TRBJ2-7, with 8 bases aligning to TRBD1. The CDR3 sequence is 16 residues long. The V segment lost 0 bases and the J segment 4 bases; nucleotides outside the gene matches: 9. In germline, CDR1 is SGHRS, CDR2 YFSETQ. CDR3 residues: CASSLARQGIVYEQYF. CDR3 sequence (DNA): TGCGCCAGCAGCTTGGCTCGACAGGGGATAGTGTACGAGCAGTACTTC.

V and J are TRBV5-1 and TRBJ2-7; 13 bases agree with TRBD2. CDR3 length: 19 amino acids. CDR1 and CDR2 from the germline V gene are SGHRS and YFSETQ. J gave up 7 bases and V 0 bases, and 16 bases lay outside the gene matches. CDR3 residues: CASSLAGGLAGNGFKEQYF. The CDR3 nucleotides are TGCGCCAGCAGCTTGGCTGGGGGACTAGCGGGAAACGGTTTCAAGGAGCAGTACTTC.

J is TRBJ1-2 and V is TRBV4-3; 7 nucleotides agree with TRBD1. The CDR3 extends over 15 amino acids. V lost 5 bases, J lost 0 bases, and 6 bases stayed unmatched. Per germline, CDR1 LGHNA and CDR2 YSLEER. CDR3 in DNA: TGCGCCAGCAGCGGGACGGGACAGACTAACTATGGCTACACCTTC. It translates to CASSGTGQTNYGYTF.

This clone was found once. The gene calls are TRBV19 and TRBJ2-1, with unresolved D. The CDR3 totals 15 residues. Looked up from germline, CDR1 is LNHDA and CDR2 is SQIVND (reference sequence). V lost 7 bases to trimming and J lost 4 bases, with 17 bases between them. The CDR3 nucleotides are TGTGCCAGTACAAAGGCGGTCGGTTTATACAATGAGCAGTTCTTC. It specifies CASTKAVGLYNEQFF.

The CDR3 bases are TGTGCCAGCAGTGCTCACCAGGTGGGGGCTGGCAATCAGCCCCAGCATTTT. Translating it yields CASSAHQVGAGNQPQHF. The genes are TRBV6-1 and TRBJ1-5; possible D gene TRBD1, 6 bases. This CDR3 contains 17 residues. CDR1 MNHNS and CDR2 SASEGT come from the germline V gene. Trimming removed 4 bases at V and 2 bases at J, with 18 bases between.

The chain combines TRBV28 with TRBJ1-4; 7 nucleotides match TRBD1. The CDR3 covers 15 residues. J was trimmed by 5 bases and V by 5 bases; bases with no gene match: 8. CDR1 is MDHEN and CDR2 is SYDVKM in the germline V gene. CDR3 region: CASSKRTGANEKLFF. The CDR3 DNA follows: TGTGCCAGCAGTAAACGGACAGGTGCGAATGAAAAACTGTTTTTT.

V usage is TRBV9 and J usage is TRBJ2-5; 8 nucleotides match TRBD2. The CDR3 is 16 residues long. CDR1 and CDR2 from the germline V gene are SGDLS and YYNGEE. V dropped 0 bases and J dropped 0; count of bases not matched to a gene: 4. The CDR3 spells CASSVDVAGNQETQYF. The CDR3 DNA sequence: TGTGCCAGCAGCGTAGATGTAGCGGGGAACCAAGAGACCCAGTACTTC.

The gene calls are TRBV5-1 and TRBJ2-7; 12 nucleotides line up with TRBD2. Germline V gene lookup returns CDR1 SGHRS and CDR2 YFSETQ. The CDR3 runs to 16 residues. The trim removed 7 bases at V and 0 bases at J, leaving 8 bases unmatched. The CDR3 loop is CASSLAGGRSSYEQYF. The CDR3 region has the DNA TGCGCCAGCTCTCTAGCGGGGGGGCGGAGCTCCTACGAGCAGTACTTC. The whole variable domain, remainder taken from reference TRBV5-1 and TRBJ2-7, is KAGVTQTPRYLIKTRGQQVTLSCSPISGHRSVSWYQQTPGQGLQFLFEYFSETQRNKGNFPGRFSGRQFSNSRSEMNVSTLELGDSALYLCASSLAGGRSSYEQYFGPGTRLTVT.

J is TRBJ1-2 and V is TRBV30; 8 bases map to TRBD1. The CDR3 extends over 12 amino acids. Germline assignment: CDR1 GTSNPN and CDR2 SVGIG (reference sequence). The junction had 7 bases not matched to a gene; V was cut back by 5 bases and J by 8 bases. This CDR3 is CAWGVSGGGYTF. For the CDR3, the DNA is TGTGCCTGGGGGGTATCAGGGGGCGGCTACACCTTC.

CDR3 sequence (DNA): TGTGCCAGCGGGGGGTCAGCCTATAGCAATCAGCCCCAGCATTTT. Encoded protein: CASGGSAYSNQPQHF. V is TRBV6-5 and J is TRBJ1-5; D might be TRBD1 (5 bases). V was trimmed by 8 bases and J by 0 bases, leaving 14 bases between them. This CDR3 region has 15 residues. The V gene's germline CDR1 is MNHEY and CDR2 SVGAGI.

The V and J genes are TRBV5-1 and TRBJ2-7; 9 bases align to TRBD2. The CDR3 spans 14 residues. The germline gives CDR1 SGHRS, CDR2 YFSETQ. J lost 10 bases, V lost 4 bases, and 12 bases had no gene match. The CDR3 protein is CASSGGGVAGDQYF. The CDR3 nucleotides read TGCGCCAGCAGCGGTGGCGGGGTAGCGGGGGATCAGTACTTC.

The rearrangement links TRBV19 to TRBJ2-2, with 7 positions matching TRBD1. The CDR3 has 16 residues. Germline values: CDR1 LNHDA, CDR2 SQIVND (reference sequence). Unmatched junction bases numbered 9, after V lost 4 bases and J lost 4 bases. This CDR3 reads CASSTQGGAGTGELFF. CDR3 nucleotides: TGTGCCAGTAGTACCCAAGGGGGCGCGGGCACCGGGGAGCTGTTTTTT.

V is TRBV7-9 and J is TRBJ2-3; 9 bases match TRBD2. The germline V gene encodes CDR1 SEHNR and CDR2 FQNEAQ (reference sequence). CDR3 length: 16 residues. The J segment lost 0 bases and the V segment lost 5 bases, leaving 6 bases of the junction unmatched. CDR3 bases: TGTGCCAGCAGCGGGGTTAGCGGGGGTAGCACAGATACGCAGTATTTT. Its translation is CASSGVSGGSTDTQYF. Complete variable domain (other parts from reference TRBV7-9 and TRBJ2-3): DTGVSQNPRHKITKRGQNVTFRCDPISEHNRLYWYRQTLGQGPEFLTYFQNEAQLEKSRLLSDRFSAERPKGSFSTLEIQRTEQGDSAMYLCASSGVSGGSTDTQYFGPGTRLTVL.

The rearrangement links TRBV2 to TRBJ1-2, with no clear D. The CDR3 is 15 amino acids. Germline assignment: CDR1 SNHLY and CDR2 FYNNEI. Trimming removed 1 base at V and 5 bases at J, with 14 bases between. CDR3 bases: TGTGCCAGCAGTGAAGTTCGGAGGGAACGTTATGGCTACACCTTC. Amino acids: CASSEVRRERYGYTF. Full variable domain (outside the CDR3, taken from reference TRBV2 and TRBJ1-2): EPEVTQTPSHQVTQMGQEVILRCVPISNHLYFYWYRQILGQKVEFLVSFYNNEISEKSEIFDDQFSVERPDGSNFTLKIRSTKLEDSAMYFCASSEVRRERYGYTFGSGTRLTVV.

This clone has only a few counts. The rearrangement joins TRBV5-5 to TRBJ1-1; D unresolved. Germline V CDR1 and CDR2: SGHKS, YYEKEE (reference sequence). The CDR3 loop spans 15 amino acids. Trimming shortened V by 4 bases and J by 2 bases, and 15 bases separated the two germline ends. The CDR3 sequence: CASSPAGSLNTEAFF. The CDR3 bases are TGTGCCAGCAGCCCCGCCGGTTCTCTAAACACTGAAGCTTTCTTT. Supplemented by reference TRBV5-5 and TRBJ1-1, the full variable domain reads DAGVTQSPTHLIKTRGQQVTLRCSPISGHKSVSWYQQVLGQGPQFIFQYYEKEERGRGNFPDRFSARQFPNYSSELNVNALLLGDSALYLCASSPAGSLNTEAFFGQGTRLTVV.

V usage is TRBV5-1 and J usage is TRBJ1-4, with 8 bases lining up with TRBD1. From germline, CDR1 is SGHRS and CDR2 YFSETQ. This CDR3 has 15 residues. Trimming took 4 bases from V and 3 from J; bases not matched to a gene: 5. The CDR3 loop reads CASSRTGRANEKLFF. CDR3 nucleotide sequence: TGCGCCAGCAGCAGGACAGGGAGGGCTAATGAAAAACTGTTTTTT.

This clone was counted only a few times. The chain has TRBV5-5 and TRBJ1-1; weak D call: TRBD1 (5 bases). V lost 2 bases to trimming and J lost 1 base, with 12 bases between them. Germline V gives CDR1 SGHKS, CDR2 YYEKEE (reference sequence). This CDR3 is 15 amino acids long. CDR3 sequence (DNA): TGTGCCAGCAGCTTACGGGGGGAGGGGAACACTGAAGCTTTCTTT. It specifies CASSLRGEGNTEAFF.

The chain carries TRBV7-2 and TRBJ2-3; D is perhaps TRBD2 (6 bases). The germline CDR1 and CDR2 sequences are SGHTA and FQGNSA. The germline V and J ends were trimmed by 6 bases and 6 bases, with 25 bases remaining between them. The CDR3 length is 17 residues. Written as DNA, the CDR3 is TGTGCCAGCAGGCCCCCCTATTCTAGCGCCGAGGTTGATACGCAGTATTTT. Protein product: CASRPPYSSAEVDTQYF.